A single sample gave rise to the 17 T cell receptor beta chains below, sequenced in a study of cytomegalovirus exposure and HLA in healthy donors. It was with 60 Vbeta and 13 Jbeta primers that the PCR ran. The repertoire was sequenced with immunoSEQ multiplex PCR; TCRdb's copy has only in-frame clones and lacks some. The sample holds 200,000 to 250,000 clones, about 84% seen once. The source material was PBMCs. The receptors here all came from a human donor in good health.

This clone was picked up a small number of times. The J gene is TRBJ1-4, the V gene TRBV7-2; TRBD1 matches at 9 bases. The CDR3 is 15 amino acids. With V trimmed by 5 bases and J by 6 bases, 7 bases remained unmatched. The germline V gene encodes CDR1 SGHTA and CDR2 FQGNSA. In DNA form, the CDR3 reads TGTGCCAGCAGCACGAACAGGGGGCGCGATGAAAAACTGTTTTTT. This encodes CASSTNRGRDEKLFF.

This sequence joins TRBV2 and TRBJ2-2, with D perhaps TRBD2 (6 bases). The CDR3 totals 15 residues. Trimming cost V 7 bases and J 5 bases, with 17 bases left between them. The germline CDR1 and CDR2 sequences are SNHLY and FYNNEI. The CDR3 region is CASKTGLQLTGELFF. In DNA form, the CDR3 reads TGTGCCAGCAAAACGGGACTCCAATTAACCGGGGAGCTGTTTTTT.

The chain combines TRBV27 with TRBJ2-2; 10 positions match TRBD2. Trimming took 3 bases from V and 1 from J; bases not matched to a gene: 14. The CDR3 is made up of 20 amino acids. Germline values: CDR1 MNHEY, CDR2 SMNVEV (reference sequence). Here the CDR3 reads CASSLVLGLSGRVNTGELFF. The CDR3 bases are TGTGCCAGCAGTTTGGTACTGGGCTTAAGCGGGAGGGTGAACACCGGGGAGCTGTTTTTT.

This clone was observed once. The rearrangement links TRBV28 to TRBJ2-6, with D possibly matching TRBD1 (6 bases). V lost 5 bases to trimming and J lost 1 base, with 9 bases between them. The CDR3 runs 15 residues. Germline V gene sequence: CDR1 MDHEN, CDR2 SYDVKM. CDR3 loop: CASSAQGSGANVLTF. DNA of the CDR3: TGTGCCAGCAGTGCCCAGGGGTCTGGGGCCAACGTCCTGACTTTC.

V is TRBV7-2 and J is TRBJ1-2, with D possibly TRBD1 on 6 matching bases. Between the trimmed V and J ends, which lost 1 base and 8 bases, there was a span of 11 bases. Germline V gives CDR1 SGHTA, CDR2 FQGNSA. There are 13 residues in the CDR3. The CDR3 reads CASSLGTAQGYTF. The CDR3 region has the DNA TGTGCCAGCAGCTTAGGGACAGCCCAGGGCTACACCTTC. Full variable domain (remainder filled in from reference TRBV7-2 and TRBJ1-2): GAGVSQSPSNKVTEKGKDVELRCDPISGHTALYWYRQSLGQGLEFLIYFQGNSAPDKSGLPSDRFSAERTGGSVSTLTIQRTQQEDSAVYLCASSLGTAQGYTFGSGTRLTVV.

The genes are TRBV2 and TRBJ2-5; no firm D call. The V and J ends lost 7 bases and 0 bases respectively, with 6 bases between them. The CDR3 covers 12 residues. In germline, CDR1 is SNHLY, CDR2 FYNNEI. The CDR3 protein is CASKADQETQYF. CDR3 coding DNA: TGTGCCAGCAAGGCGGACCAAGAGACCCAGTACTTC.

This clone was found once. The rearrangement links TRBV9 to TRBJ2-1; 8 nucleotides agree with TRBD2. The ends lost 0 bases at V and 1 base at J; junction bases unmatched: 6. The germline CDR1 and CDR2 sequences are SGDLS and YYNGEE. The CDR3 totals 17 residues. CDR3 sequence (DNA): TGTGCCAGCAGCGTAGTGGCTAGCGGGTGGTCCTACAATGAGCAGTTCTTC. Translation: CASSVVASGWSYNEQFF.

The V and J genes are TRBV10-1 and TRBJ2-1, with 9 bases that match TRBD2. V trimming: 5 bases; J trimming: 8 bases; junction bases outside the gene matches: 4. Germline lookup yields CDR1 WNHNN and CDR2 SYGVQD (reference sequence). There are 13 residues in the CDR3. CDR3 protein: CASSLSGSHEQFF. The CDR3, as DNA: TGCGCCAGCAGTCTTAGCGGGAGTCATGAGCAGTTCTTC.

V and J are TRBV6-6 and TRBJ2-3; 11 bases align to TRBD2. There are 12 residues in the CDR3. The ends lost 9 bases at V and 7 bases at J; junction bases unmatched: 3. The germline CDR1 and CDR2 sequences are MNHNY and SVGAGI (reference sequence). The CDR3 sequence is CASVAGGYTQYF. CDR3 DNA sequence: TGTGCCAGTGTAGCGGGAGGGTATACGCAGTATTTT.

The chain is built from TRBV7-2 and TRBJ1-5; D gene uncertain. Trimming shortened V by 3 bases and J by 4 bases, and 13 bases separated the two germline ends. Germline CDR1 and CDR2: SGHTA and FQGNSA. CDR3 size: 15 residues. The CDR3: CASSLGYSGNQPQHF. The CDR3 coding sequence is TGTGCCAGCAGCTTGGGTTATTCGGGAAATCAGCCCCAGCATTTT.

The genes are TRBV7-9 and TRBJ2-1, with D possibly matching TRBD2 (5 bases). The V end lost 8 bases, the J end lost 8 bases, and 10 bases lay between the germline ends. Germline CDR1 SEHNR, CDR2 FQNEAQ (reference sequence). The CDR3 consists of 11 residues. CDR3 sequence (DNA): TGTGCCAGCGTCTTCGGGGATGAGCAGTTCTTC. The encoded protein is CASVFGDEQFF.

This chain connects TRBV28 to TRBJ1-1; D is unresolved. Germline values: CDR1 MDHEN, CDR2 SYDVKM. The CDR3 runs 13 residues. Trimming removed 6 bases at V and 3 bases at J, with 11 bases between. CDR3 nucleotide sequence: TGTGCCAGCAGCCCGTATCCGGACACTGAAGCTTTCTTT. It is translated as CASSPYPDTEAFF.

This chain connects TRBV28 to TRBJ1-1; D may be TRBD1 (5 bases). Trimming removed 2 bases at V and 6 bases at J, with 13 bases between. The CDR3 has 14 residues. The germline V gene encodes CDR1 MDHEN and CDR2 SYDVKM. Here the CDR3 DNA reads TGTGCCAGCAGTTTAGAGGGTCGGGGGGCTGAAGCTTTCTTT. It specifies CASSLEGRGAEAFF.

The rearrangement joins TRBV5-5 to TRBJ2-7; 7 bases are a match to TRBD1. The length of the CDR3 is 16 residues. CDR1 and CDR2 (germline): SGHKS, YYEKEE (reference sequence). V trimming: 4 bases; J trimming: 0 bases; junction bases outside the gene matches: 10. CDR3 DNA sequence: TGTGCCAGCAGCCATGGGACAGTACTGAGCTCCTACGAGCAGTACTTC. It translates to CASSHGTVLSSYEQYF.

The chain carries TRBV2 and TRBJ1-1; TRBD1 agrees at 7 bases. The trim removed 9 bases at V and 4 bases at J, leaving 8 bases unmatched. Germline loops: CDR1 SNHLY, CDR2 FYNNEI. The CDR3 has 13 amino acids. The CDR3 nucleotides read TGTGCCAGTCTTGACAGGGATGGCACTGAAGCTTTCTTT. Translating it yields CASLDRDGTEAFF.

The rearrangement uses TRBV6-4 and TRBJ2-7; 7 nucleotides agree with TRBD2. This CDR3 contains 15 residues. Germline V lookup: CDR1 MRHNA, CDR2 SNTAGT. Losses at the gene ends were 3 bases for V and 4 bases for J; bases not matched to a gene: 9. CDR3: CASSDWGGVGYEQYF. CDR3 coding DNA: TGTGCCAGCAGTGATTGGGGGGGGGTAGGGTACGAGCAGTACTTC.

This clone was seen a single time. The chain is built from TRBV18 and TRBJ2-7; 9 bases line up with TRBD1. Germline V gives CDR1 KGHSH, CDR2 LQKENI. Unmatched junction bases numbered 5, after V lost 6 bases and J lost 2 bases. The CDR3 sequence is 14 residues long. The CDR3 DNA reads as TGTGCCAGCTCCCCGGGACAGGGACCCTACGAGCAGTACTTC. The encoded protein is CASSPGQGPYEQYF. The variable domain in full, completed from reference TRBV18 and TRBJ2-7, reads NAGVMQNPRHLVRRRGQEARLRCSPMKGHSHVYWYRQLPEEGLKFMVYLQKENIIDESGMPKERFSAEFPKEGPSILRIQQVVRGDSAAYFCASSPGQGPYEQYFGPGTRLTVT.